Following are 4 T cell receptor beta chains from one sample sequenced in a study of blood T cells in healthy people across ages. Then a second PCR, running roughly 7 to 11 cycles, was carried out with a sample-barcoded 5' primer and a J-beta primer mix. TCRdb processed the 5' RACE reads anew with MiXCR; each CDR3 protein has one entry. The table has more than 450,000 distinct CDR3 sequences, roughly a quarter seen once. This sample also appeared in a second study, on T cells of mothers and their children.

Sequencing was done on a sample of blood. Receptor source: a boy younger than 10 in good health.

The gene calls are TRBV5-1 and TRBJ2-7; D is unclear. The CDR3 contains 16 residues. Germline CDR1 and CDR2: SGHRS and YFSETQ. Trimming pared 0 bases from V and 2 bases from J, leaving 15 bases between. The CDR3 sequence: CASSLEGGVRAYEQYF. CDR3 coding DNA: TGCGCCAGCAGCTTGGAGGGCGGCGTTCGAGCCTACGAGCAGTACTTC. Full variable domain (outside the CDR3, taken from reference TRBV5-1 and TRBJ2-7): KAGVTQTPRYLIKTRGQQVTLSCSPISGHRSVSWYQQTPGQGLQFLFEYFSETQRNKGNFPGRFSGRQFSNSRSEMNVSTLELGDSALYLCASSLEGGVRAYEQYFGPGTRLTVT.

The rearrangement uses TRBV7-2 and TRBJ2-5, with 8 bases identical to TRBD2. Gene TRBJ2-1 matches the end of the DNA better, so the J call may be wrong. Germline lookup yields CDR1 SGHTA and CDR2 FQGNSA. The CDR3 runs 15 residues. The CDR3 loop reads CASSLGLGGYNEQFF. CDR3 in DNA: TGTGCCAGCAGCTTGGGACTAGGGGGATACAATGAGCAGTTCTTC.

V usage is TRBV7-9 and J usage is TRBJ2-7; 8 bases line up with TRBD1. The DNA end is more similar to TRBJ2-5, so the J call may be wrong. CDR1 and CDR2 (germline): SEHNR, FQNEAQ (reference sequence). The CDR3 is 14 amino acids. This chain's CDR3 is CASSGQGFRETQYF. The CDR3 DNA follows: TGTGCCAGCAGCGGACAGGGTTTTAGGGAGACCCAGTACTTC.

This clonotype was counted only a few times. The genes are TRBV20-1 and TRBJ1-4, with 7 bases that match TRBD1. The V and J ends lost 2 bases and 5 bases, in that order; junction bases with no gene match: 8. Germline V gives CDR1 DFQATT, CDR2 SNEGSKA (reference sequence). The CDR3 has 15 amino acids. The CDR3 region is CSARPTGQENEKLFF. DNA of the CDR3: TGCAGTGCTAGACCCACAGGACAGGAAAATGAAAAACTGTTTTTT.